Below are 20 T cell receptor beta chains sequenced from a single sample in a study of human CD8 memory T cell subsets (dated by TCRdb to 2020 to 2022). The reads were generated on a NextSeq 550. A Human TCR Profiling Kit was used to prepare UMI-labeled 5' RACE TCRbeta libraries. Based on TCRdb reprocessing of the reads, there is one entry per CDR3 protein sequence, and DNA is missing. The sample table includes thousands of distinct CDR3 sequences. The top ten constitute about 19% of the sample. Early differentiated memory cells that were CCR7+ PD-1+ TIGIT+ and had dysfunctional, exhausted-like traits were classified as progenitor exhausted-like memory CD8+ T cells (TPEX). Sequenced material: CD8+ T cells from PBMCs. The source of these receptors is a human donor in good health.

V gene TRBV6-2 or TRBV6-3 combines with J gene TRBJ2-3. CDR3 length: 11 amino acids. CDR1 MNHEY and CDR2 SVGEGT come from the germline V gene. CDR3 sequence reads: CASSLGDTQYF.

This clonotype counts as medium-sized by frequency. The chain's CDR3 is CATKQPGQNNYEQYF. The chain employs TRBV28 and TRBJ2-7; TCRdb returns TRBD1, unconfirmable since there is no DNA. The CDR3 spans 15 residues. CDR1 is MDHEN, CDR2 SYDVKM, per germline.

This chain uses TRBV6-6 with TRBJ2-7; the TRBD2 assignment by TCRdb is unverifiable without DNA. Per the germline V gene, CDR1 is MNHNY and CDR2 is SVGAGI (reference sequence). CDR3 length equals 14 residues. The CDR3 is CASSLLAGGYEQYF.

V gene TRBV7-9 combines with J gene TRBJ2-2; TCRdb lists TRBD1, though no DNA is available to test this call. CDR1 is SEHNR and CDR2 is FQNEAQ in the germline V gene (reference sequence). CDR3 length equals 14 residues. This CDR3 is CASSGTGAFGELFF.

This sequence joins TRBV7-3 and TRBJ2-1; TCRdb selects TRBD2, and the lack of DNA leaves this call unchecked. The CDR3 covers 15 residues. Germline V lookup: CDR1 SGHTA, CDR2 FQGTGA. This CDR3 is CASSQLAGGSNEQFF.

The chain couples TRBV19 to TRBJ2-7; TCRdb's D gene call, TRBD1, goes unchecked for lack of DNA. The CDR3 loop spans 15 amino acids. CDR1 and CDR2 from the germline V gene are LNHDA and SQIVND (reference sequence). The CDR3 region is CASSRGQSPGYEQYF.

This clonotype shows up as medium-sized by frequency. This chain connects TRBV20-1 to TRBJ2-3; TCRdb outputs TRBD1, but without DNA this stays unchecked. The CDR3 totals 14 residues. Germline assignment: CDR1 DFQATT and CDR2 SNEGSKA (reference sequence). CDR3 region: CSARDGTGRHTQYF.

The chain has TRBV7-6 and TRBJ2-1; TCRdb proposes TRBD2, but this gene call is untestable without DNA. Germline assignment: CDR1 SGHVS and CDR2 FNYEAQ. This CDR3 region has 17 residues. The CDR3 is CASSPSSISGIKTEQFF.

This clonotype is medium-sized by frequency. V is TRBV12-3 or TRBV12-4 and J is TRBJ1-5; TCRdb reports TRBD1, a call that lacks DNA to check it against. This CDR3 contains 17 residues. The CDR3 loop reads CASSLSWDRDSNQPQHF.

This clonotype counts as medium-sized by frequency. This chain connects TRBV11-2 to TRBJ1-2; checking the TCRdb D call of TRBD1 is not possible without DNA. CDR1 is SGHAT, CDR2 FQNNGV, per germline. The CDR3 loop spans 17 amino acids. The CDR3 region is CASSQSARQGDNYGYTF.

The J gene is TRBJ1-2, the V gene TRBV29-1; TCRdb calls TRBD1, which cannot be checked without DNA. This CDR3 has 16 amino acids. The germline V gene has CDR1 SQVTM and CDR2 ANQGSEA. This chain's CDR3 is CSVGTVGGSRDYGYTF. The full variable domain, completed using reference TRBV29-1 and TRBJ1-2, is SAVISQKPSRDICQRGTSLTIQCQVDSQVTMMFWYRQQPGQSLTLIATANQGSEATYESGFVIDKFPISRPNLTFSTLTVSNMSPEDSSIYLCSVGTVGGSRDYGYTFGSGTRLTVV.

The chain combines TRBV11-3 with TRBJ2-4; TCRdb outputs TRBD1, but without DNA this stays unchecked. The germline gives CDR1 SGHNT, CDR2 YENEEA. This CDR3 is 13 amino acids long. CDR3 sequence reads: CASSRDNENIQYF.

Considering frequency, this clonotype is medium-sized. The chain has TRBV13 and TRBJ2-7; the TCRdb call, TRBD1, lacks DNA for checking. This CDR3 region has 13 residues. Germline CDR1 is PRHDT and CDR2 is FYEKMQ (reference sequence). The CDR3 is CASSSGQGYEQYF. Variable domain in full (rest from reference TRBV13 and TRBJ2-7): AAGVIQSPRHLIKEKRETATLKCYPIPRHDTVYWYQQGPGQDPQFLISFYEKMQSDKGSIPDRFSAQQFSDYHSELNMSSLELGDSALYFCASSSGQGYEQYFGPGTRLTVT.

The CDR3 is CASSYSLRGVDYGYTF. The chain links TRBV6-2 or TRBV6-3 to TRBJ1-2; without DNA, the TCRdb call of TRBD1 cannot be checked. The CDR3 contains 16 residues. Germline V lookup: CDR1 MNHEY, CDR2 SVGEGT.

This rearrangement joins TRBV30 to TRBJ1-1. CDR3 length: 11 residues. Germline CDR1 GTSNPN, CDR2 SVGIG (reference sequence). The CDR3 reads CAWSVSTEAFF.

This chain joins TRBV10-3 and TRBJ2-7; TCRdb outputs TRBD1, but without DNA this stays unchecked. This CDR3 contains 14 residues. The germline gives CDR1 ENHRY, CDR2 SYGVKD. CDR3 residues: CAINSGQGDGEQYF.

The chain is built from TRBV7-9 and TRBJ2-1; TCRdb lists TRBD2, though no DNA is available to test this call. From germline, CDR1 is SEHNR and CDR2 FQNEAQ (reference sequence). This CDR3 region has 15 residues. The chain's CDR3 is CASSPSTGGRNEQFF.

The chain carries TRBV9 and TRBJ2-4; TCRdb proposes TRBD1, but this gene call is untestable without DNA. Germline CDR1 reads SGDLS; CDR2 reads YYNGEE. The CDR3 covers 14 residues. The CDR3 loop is CASSVGGGADIQYF.

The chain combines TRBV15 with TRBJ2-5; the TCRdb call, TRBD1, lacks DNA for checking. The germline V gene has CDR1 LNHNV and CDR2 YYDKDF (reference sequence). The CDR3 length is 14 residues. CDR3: CATRGDGLQETQYF.

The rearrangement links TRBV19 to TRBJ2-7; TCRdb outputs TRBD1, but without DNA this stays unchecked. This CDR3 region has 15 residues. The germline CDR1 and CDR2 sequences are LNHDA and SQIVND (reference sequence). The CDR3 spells CASSRRGVFTYEQYF.